The 12 T cell receptor beta chains listed next were all sequenced from one sample in a study of vaccination and CD4 T cells after COVID-19. These receptors lack a known antigen. Treatment reported: approximately 11-day PBMC culture with coronavirus spike peptide pools or control peptides (ViraFEST assay). From the unexposed donor, CD4+ T cells were collected ahead of the COVID-19 pandemic (2011-2018). Researchers used the Oncomine TCR Beta short-read assay to sequence DNA from cultured CD4+ T cells. Using its own MiXCR run on the PCR reads, TCRdb lists one record per CDR3 protein. Here the sample spans 6,500 to 9,000 distinct CDR3 sequences, 36% being singletons. What was sequenced was CD4+ T cells from blood, cultured in vitro. Receptors were obtained from a human donor in good health.

The chain combines TRBV7-2 with TRBJ1-2; D may be TRBD1 (5 bases). Germline V lookup: CDR1 SGHTA, CDR2 FQGNSA. CDR3 size: 14 residues. V gave up 5 bases and J gave up 1 base, with 11 bases separating them. The CDR3 DNA reads as TGTGCCAGCAGCCCCGGGACGGTTAACTATGGCTACACCTTC. Translation gives CASSPGTVNYGYTF. Variable domain in full (rest from reference TRBV7-2 and TRBJ1-2): GAGVSQSPSNKVTEKGKDVELRCDPISGHTALYWYRQSLGQGLEFLIYFQGNSAPDKSGLPSDRFSAERTGGSVSTLTIQRTQQEDSAVYLCASSPGTVNYGYTFGSGTRLTVV.

This clonotype has more than one count but fewer than ten. The V gene is TRBV20-1, the J gene TRBJ2-1, with 7 bases aligning to TRBD2. There are 14 residues in the CDR3. The V segment lost 3 bases and the J segment 10 bases; nucleotides outside the gene matches: 12. Germline-derived CDR1 and CDR2 are DFQATT and SNEGSKA (reference sequence). Here the CDR3 DNA reads TGCAGTGCTAGGGAGCGGGGCCCTCCCCTAGAGCAGTTCTTC. It yields the protein CSARERGPPLEQFF.

This clonotype has just a few counts. This sequence joins TRBV6-1 and TRBJ2-2; no definite D call. Germline V gives CDR1 MNHNS, CDR2 SASEGT. The CDR3 has 14 amino acids. The V gene lost 1 base and the J gene lost 2 bases, with 5 bases spanning the gap. In DNA form, the CDR3 reads TGTGCCAGCAGTGAAGTCCAAAACACCGGGGAGCTGTTTTTT. Amino acids: CASSEVQNTGELFF.

CDR3 sequence: CASSWSQETQYF. The CDR3 DNA reads TGTGCCAGCAGTTGGTCACAAGAGACCCAGTACTTC. J is TRBJ2-5 and V is TRBV6-5; D not resolved. Germline values: CDR1 MNHEY, CDR2 SVGAGI. The ends were cut back, 4 bases at V and 2 bases at J, with 5 bases in the middle. The length of the CDR3 is 12 residues.

This clonotype has only a few counts. The chain is built from TRBV20-1 and TRBJ2-2; D perhaps matches TRBD2 (5 bases). This CDR3 region has 12 residues. CDR1 is DFQATT, CDR2 SNEGSKA, per germline (reference sequence). Trimming pared 3 bases from V and 6 bases from J, leaving 8 bases between. CDR3 sequence: CSARPLAGELFF. The CDR3 region has the DNA TGCAGTGCTAGGCCACTAGCCGGGGAGCTGTTTTTT.

V is TRBV6-1 and J is TRBJ1-1; unclear D gene. The germline CDR1 and CDR2 sequences are MNHNS and SASEGT. The CDR3 is 13 amino acids. V lost 5 bases, J lost 1 base, and 8 bases lay in between. The CDR3: CASSRIGNTEAFF. The CDR3 coding sequence is TGTGCCAGCAGTCGGATAGGGAACACTGAAGCTTTCTTT.

In its sample, this clonotype was seen a few times. This chain joins TRBV19 and TRBJ1-5; tentatively, D is TRBD1 (6 bases). The CDR3 contains 15 residues. V lost 7 bases to trimming and J lost 7 bases, with 20 bases between them. The V gene's germline CDR1 is LNHDA and CDR2 SQIVND (reference sequence). CDR3 residues: CASIGEQGRGQPQHF. The DNA for the CDR3 is TGTGCCAGTATCGGGGAACAGGGTCGTGGGCAGCCCCAGCATTTT.

The chain links TRBV4-2 to TRBJ1-6, with a possible D match to TRBD1 (5 bases). V dropped 4 bases and J dropped 2 bases, with 18 bases sitting between them. From germline, CDR1 is LGHNA and CDR2 YNFKEQ. The CDR3 runs 18 residues. CDR3 residues: CASSLSGTPLTYNSPLHF. DNA for the CDR3: TGTGCCAGCAGCCTATCTGGGACTCCTTTAACCTATAATTCACCCCTCCACTTT.

The chain couples TRBV27 to TRBJ1-2; the D is unclear. This CDR3 has 13 amino acids. CDR1 is MNHEY, CDR2 SMNVEV, per germline (reference sequence). V was pared by 3 bases and J by 4 bases, with 9 bases between. CDR3 in amino acids: CASSFSGSYGYTF. Written as DNA, the CDR3 is TGTGCCAGCAGTTTCTCGGGATCCTATGGCTACACCTTC.

By sample share, this clonotype is large. Mismatch with germline at one junction end may stem from a read error. The rearrangement links TRBV20-1 to TRBJ1-2, with 8 bases fitting TRBD1. CDR3 length: 12 amino acids. The germline CDR1 and CDR2 sequences are DFQATT and SNEGSKA (reference sequence). The CDR3 bases are TGCAGTGCTAGAGATCATCGGACAGGGTTCTTCTTC. Protein sequence: CSARDHRTGFFF.

The chain links TRBV6-1 to TRBJ1-2; 11 positions match TRBD1. J gave up 2 bases and V 6 bases, and 8 bases lay outside the gene matches. The CDR3 contains 16 residues. Germline CDR1 and CDR2: MNHNS and SASEGT. The CDR3 DNA reads TGTGCCAGCAGCCGGACAGGGGGCGCATTGAACTATGGCTACACCTTC. It yields the protein CASSRTGGALNYGYTF.

This clonotype has just a few counts. This chain links TRBV10-3 with TRBJ1-5, with TRBD1 as a possible D gene (6 bases). Germline V gene lookup returns CDR1 ENHRY and CDR2 SYGVKD. The CDR3 consists of 18 residues. The V and J ends lost 0 bases and 2 bases respectively, with 17 bases between them. The CDR3 DNA reads as TGTGCCATCAGTGAGTCGTATAGAGGGGGGATCGGCAATCAGCCCCAGCATTTT. It specifies CAISESYRGGIGNQPQHF.